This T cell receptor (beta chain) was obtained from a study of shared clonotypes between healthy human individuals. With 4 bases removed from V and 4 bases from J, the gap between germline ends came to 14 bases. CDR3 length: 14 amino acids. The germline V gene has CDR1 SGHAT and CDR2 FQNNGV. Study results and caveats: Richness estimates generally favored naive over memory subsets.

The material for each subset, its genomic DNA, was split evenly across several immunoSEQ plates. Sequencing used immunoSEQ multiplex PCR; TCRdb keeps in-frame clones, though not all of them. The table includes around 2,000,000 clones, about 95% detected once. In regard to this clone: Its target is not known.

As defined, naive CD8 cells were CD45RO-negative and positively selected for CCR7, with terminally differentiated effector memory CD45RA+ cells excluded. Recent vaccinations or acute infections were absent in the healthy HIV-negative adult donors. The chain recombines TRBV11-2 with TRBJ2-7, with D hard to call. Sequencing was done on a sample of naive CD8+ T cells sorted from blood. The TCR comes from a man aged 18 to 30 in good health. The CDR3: CASSYESPSYEQYF. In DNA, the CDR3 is TGTGCCAGCAGCTACGAGTCCCCCTCGTACGAGCAGTACTTC. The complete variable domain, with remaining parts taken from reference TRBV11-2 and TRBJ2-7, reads EAGVAQSPRYKIIEKRQSVAFWCNPISGHATLYWYQQILGQGPKLLIQFQNNGVVDDSQLPKDRFSAERLKGVDSTLKIQPAKLEDSAVYLCASSYESPSYEQYFGPGTRLTVT.